Following are 24 T cell receptor beta chains from one sample sequenced in a study of T cell changes during pregnancy in multiple sclerosis. Method: immunoSEQ multiplex PCR; TCRdb's copy keeps in-frame clones and lacks some. The table includes about 64,000 clones, about 90% detected once. Material: peripheral blood, obtained in the third trimester of pregnancy. These receptors all stem from a female donor in good health, enrolled as a control in a pregnancy study.

This rearrangement joins TRBV5-4 to TRBJ2-1; 9 bases match TRBD2. V trimming: 4 bases; J trimming: 4 bases; junction bases outside the gene matches: 6. The CDR3 contains 15 residues. Germline V gene sequence: CDR1 SGHNT, CDR2 YYREEE (reference sequence). The CDR3 reads CASSARLAEYNEQFF. CDR3 coding DNA: TGTGCCAGCAGCGCCCGACTAGCGGAGTACAATGAGCAGTTCTTC. Based on the CDR3 plus reference TRBV5-4 and TRBJ2-1, the full variable domain is ETGVTQSPTHLIKTRGQQVTLRCSSQSGHNTVSWYQQALGQGPQFIFQYYREEENGRGNFPPRFSGLQFPNYSSELNVNALELDDSALYLCASSARLAEYNEQFFGPGTRLTVL.

This clone showed up just once. The chain couples TRBV7-9 to TRBJ1-2; 7 bases agree with TRBD1. V gave up 1 base and J gave up 5 bases; unmatched junction bases: 4. The CDR3 covers 14 residues. Germline loops: CDR1 SEHNR, CDR2 FQNEAQ (reference sequence). The CDR3 DNA is TGTGCCAGCAGCTTAGGACAGGGAGAATATGGCTACACCTTC. Its translation is CASSLGQGEYGYTF. The full variable domain, completed using reference TRBV7-9 and TRBJ1-2, is DTGVSQNPRHKITKRGQNVTFRCDPISEHNRLYWYRQTLGQGPEFLTYFQNEAQLEKSRLLSDRFSAERPKGSFSTLEIQRTEQGDSAMYLCASSLGQGEYGYTFGSGTRLTVV.

The V gene is TRBV6-1, the J gene TRBJ1-5; TRBD1 might be the D (5 bases). The CDR3 is 15 amino acids. CDR1 and CDR2 (germline): MNHNS, SASEGT. V lost 4 bases and J 0 bases, leaving 10 bases between the germline ends. CDR3 sequence: CASSGGGGSNQPQHF. The CDR3 DNA is TGTGCCAGCAGTGGGGGCGGGGGTAGCAATCAGCCCCAGCATTTT.

This chain links TRBV4-3 with TRBJ2-1; 10 bases line up with TRBD1. The junction had 5 bases not matched to a gene; V was cut back by 3 bases and J by 3 bases. The length of the CDR3 is 16 residues. The germline CDR1 and CDR2 sequences are LGHNA and YSLEER. The CDR3 DNA reads as TGCGCCAGCAGCCAGGCCGGGACAGGGGTCTACAATGAGCAGTTCTTC. Translation: CASSQAGTGVYNEQFF.

The chain combines TRBV28 with TRBJ1-6; weak D call: TRBD1 (5 bases). The germline gives CDR1 MDHEN, CDR2 SYDVKM. The CDR3 has 16 residues. With 5 bases removed from V and 13 bases from J, the gap between germline ends came to 24 bases. The CDR3 bases are TGTGCCAGCAGTCCCGTAAGCGGGGGTGGGGTTGGCCCCCTCCACTTT. Its protein is CASSPVSGGGVGPLHF. The full variable domain, rest sourced from reference TRBV28 and TRBJ1-6, is DVKVTQSSRYLVKRTGEKVFLECVQDMDHENMFWYRQDPGLGLRLIYFSYDVKMKEKGDIPEGYSVSREKKERFSLILESASTNQTSMYLCASSPVSGGGVGPLHFGNGTRLTVT.

This chain connects TRBV7-2 to TRBJ1-2, with 8 positions matching TRBD1. V gave up 7 bases and J gave up 6 bases; unmatched junction bases: 10. The CDR3 length is 14 residues. The germline V gene encodes CDR1 SGHTA and CDR2 FQGNSA. CDR3: CASKSGQGVHGYTF. CDR3 nucleotides: TGTGCCAGCAAATCCGGACAGGGAGTACATGGCTACACCTTC.

The chain has TRBV18 and TRBJ2-2; 11 bases match TRBD2. Germline lookup yields CDR1 KGHSH and CDR2 LQKENI. Trimming removed 5 bases from V and 1 base from J; junction bases left unmatched: 3. The CDR3 runs 16 residues. The DNA for the CDR3 is TGTGCCAGCTCAATGACTAGCGGGATGAACACCGGGGAGCTGTTTTTT. Its translation is CASSMTSGMNTGELFF.

The rearrangement joins TRBV6-6 to TRBJ1-5; the match to TRBD1 covers 9 bases. The CDR3 covers 15 residues. Trimming removed 2 bases from V and 7 bases from J; junction bases left unmatched: 6. From germline, CDR1 is MNHNY and CDR2 SVGAGI (reference sequence). DNA of the CDR3: TGTGCCAGCAGTTACGGACAGGGGTTTCGACAGCCCCAGCATTTT. Translated: CASSYGQGFRQPQHF.

J is TRBJ2-7 and V is TRBV10-3; 7 nucleotides align to TRBD1. The CDR3 covers 14 residues. CDR1 and CDR2 from the germline V gene are ENHRY and SYGVKD. The trim removed 6 bases at V and 5 bases at J, leaving 10 bases unmatched. The CDR3 DNA follows: TGTGCCATCAGCGTAGGGGGCGCGATCAACGAGCAGTACTTC. Its translation: CAISVGGAINEQYF.

The rearrangement uses TRBV11-3 and TRBJ2-1, with a possible D match to TRBD2 (5 bases). Germline lookup yields CDR1 SGHNT and CDR2 YENEEA. The CDR3 has 14 amino acids. Trimming left V 0 bases short and J 16 bases short, with 19 bases between. CDR3 nucleotide sequence: TGTGCCAGCAGCTTAGATATGACCGGACTGGGCGCCTTCTTC. Its translation is CASSLDMTGLGAFF.

The chain combines TRBV10-3 with TRBJ1-2; maybe TRBD1 (5 bases). The CDR3 sequence is 15 residues long. Germline values: CDR1 ENHRY, CDR2 SYGVKD. The V and J ends lost 0 bases and 7 bases respectively, with 15 bases between them. CDR3 amino acids: CAISESSGQGSGYTF. In nucleotides, the CDR3 is TGTGCCATCAGTGAGTCAAGTGGGCAGGGCTCTGGCTACACCTTC.

Written as DNA, the CDR3 is TGTGCCAGCAGCCCCCGTCAGGGTTTGGGCACCGGGGAGCTGTTTTTT. Encoded protein: CASSPRQGLGTGELFF. The chain is built from TRBV5-4 and TRBJ2-2, with D possibly being TRBD1 (5 bases). Trimming stripped 4 bases from V and 4 bases from J, with 17 bases between. Germline values: CDR1 SGHNT, CDR2 YYREEE (reference sequence). The CDR3 runs 16 residues.

This chain uses TRBV30 with TRBJ1-2; a weak D match, TRBD1 (6 bases). CDR3 length: 11 amino acids. Germline CDR1 reads GTSNPN; CDR2 reads SVGIG (reference sequence). The V gene lost 3 bases and the J gene lost 8 bases, with 10 bases spanning the gap. CDR3 loop: CAWRGAGGYTF. The CDR3, as DNA: TGTGCCTGGAGGGGGGCCGGGGGCTACACCTTC.

V is TRBV5-5 and J is TRBJ2-2, with 13 bases identical to TRBD2. This CDR3 spans 15 amino acids. Germline values: CDR1 SGHKS, CDR2 YYEKEE (reference sequence). J gave up 5 bases and V 4 bases, and 2 bases lay outside the gene matches. The CDR3 region has the DNA TGTGCCAGCAGCCCGGGACTAGCGGGGACCGGGGAGCTGTTTTTT. This translates into CASSPGLAGTGELFF.

The chain is built from TRBV29-1 and TRBJ2-3; unclear D gene. Germline CDR1 SQVTM, CDR2 ANQGSEA. The CDR3 consists of 13 residues. The V and J ends lost 1 base and 2 bases respectively, with 7 bases between them. CDR3 region: CSVEGLATDTQYF. The CDR3 region has the DNA TGCAGCGTTGAAGGGTTGGCCACAGATACGCAGTATTTT.

The V gene is TRBV5-1, the J gene TRBJ2-7; 8 bases are shared with TRBD1. The CDR3 has 14 residues. Germline assignment: CDR1 SGHRS and CDR2 YFSETQ. The V gene end was trimmed by 0 bases and the J gene end by 4 bases; junction bases not matched to a gene: 3. CDR3 sequence (DNA): TGCGCCAGCAGCTTGGAAGGACAGGGTTACGAGCAGTACTTC. It specifies CASSLEGQGYEQYF.

CDR3 coding DNA: TGCGCCAGCAGCCAAGCACCGGTAGCGGGGACCAATGAGCAGTTCTTC. Its translation: CASSQAPVAGTNEQFF. This rearrangement joins TRBV4-3 to TRBJ2-1; 8 bases are shared with TRBD2. The germline V gene encodes CDR1 LGHNA and CDR2 YSLEER. This CDR3 contains 16 residues. V gave up 1 base and J gave up 6 bases; unmatched junction bases: 8.

This clone was recorded once. This chain joins TRBV30 and TRBJ2-1; 11 nucleotides line up with TRBD2. This CDR3 comprises 16 residues. Germline CDR1 is GTSNPN and CDR2 is SVGIG (reference sequence). J lost 0 bases, V lost 3 bases, and 4 bases had no gene match. The CDR3 DNA reads TGTGCCTGGAGGGGACTAGCGGCCACCTCCTACAATGAGCAGTTCTTC. It translates to CAWRGLAATSYNEQFF.

The V gene is TRBV5-1, the J gene TRBJ2-3, with 9 bases fitting TRBD2. From germline, CDR1 is SGHRS and CDR2 YFSETQ. The V and J ends lost 4 bases and 2 bases, in that order; junction bases with no gene match: 5. The CDR3 consists of 15 residues. The CDR3 DNA sequence: TGCGCCAGCAGCCCGGGACTAGCAGCCACAGATACGCAGTATTTT. This gives the protein CASSPGLAATDTQYF.

The chain carries TRBV7-2 and TRBJ2-3; 10 bases agree with TRBD2. This CDR3 has 16 amino acids. Germline V gene sequence: CDR1 SGHTA, CDR2 FQGNSA. The V segment lost 5 bases and the J segment 6 bases; nucleotides outside the gene matches: 11. This chain's CDR3 is CASSPQRGGRVDTQYF. In nucleotides, the CDR3 is TGTGCCAGCAGCCCCCAGCGGGGGGGCCGGGTGGATACGCAGTATTTT.

Here the CDR3 reads CAISEDLAGATNTGELFF. The CDR3 nucleotides read TGTGCCATCAGTGAGGACCTAGCGGGGGCCACGAACACCGGGGAGCTGTTTTTT. The genes are TRBV10-3 and TRBJ2-2; 10 bases match TRBD2. CDR3 length: 18 residues. With V trimmed by 2 bases and J by 0 bases, 6 bases remained unmatched. Per the germline V gene, CDR1 is ENHRY and CDR2 is SYGVKD.

The V gene is TRBV2, the J gene TRBJ2-5; tentative D call: TRBD2 (6 bases). Germline V lookup: CDR1 SNHLY, CDR2 FYNNEI. This CDR3 spans 16 amino acids. V was trimmed by 3 bases and J by 4 bases, leaving 18 bases between them. CDR3 in DNA: TGTGCCAGCAGTGATGGGCCTAGCGCACCCGGAGAGACCCAGTACTTC. Its protein is CASSDGPSAPGETQYF.

This chain uses TRBV13 with TRBJ1-1; 7 bases match TRBD1. The ends lost 4 bases at V and 4 bases at J; junction bases unmatched: 9. The germline gives CDR1 PRHDT, CDR2 FYEKMQ (reference sequence). CDR3 length: 15 residues. The CDR3, as DNA: TGTGCCAGCAGCTCGCAAGAGACAGGGACCACTGAAGCTTTCTTT. This sequence encodes CASSSQETGTTEAFF.

This chain joins TRBV11-2 and TRBJ2-1; 9 positions match TRBD2. CDR3 length: 15 residues. Per germline, CDR1 SGHAT and CDR2 FQNNGV. J was trimmed by 4 bases and V by 1 base; bases with no gene match: 2. The CDR3 sequence: CASSLGTSVYNEQFF. CDR3 DNA sequence: TGTGCCAGCAGCTTAGGGACTAGCGTGTACAATGAGCAGTTCTTC.